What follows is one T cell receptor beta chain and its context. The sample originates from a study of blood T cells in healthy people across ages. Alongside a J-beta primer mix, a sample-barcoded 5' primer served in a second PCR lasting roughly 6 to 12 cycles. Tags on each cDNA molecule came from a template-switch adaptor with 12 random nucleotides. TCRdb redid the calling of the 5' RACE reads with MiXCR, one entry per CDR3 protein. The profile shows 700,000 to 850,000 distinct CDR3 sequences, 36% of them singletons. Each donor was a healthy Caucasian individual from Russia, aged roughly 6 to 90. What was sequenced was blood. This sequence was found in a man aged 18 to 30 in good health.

This chain's CDR3 is CSVEDLNPTGATQYF. The CDR3 nucleotides are TGCAGCGTTGAAGATCTCAACCCAACAGGGGCTACGCAGTATTTT. The rearrangement uses TRBV29-1 and TRBJ2-3; TRBD1 matches 7 bases. The V and J ends lost 0 bases and 8 bases, in that order; junction bases with no gene match: 11. CDR3 length: 15 amino acids. The germline V gene has CDR1 SQVTM and CDR2 ANQGSEA.